A selection of T cell receptor beta chains follows, all from one sample in a study of OX40 agonist ivuxolimab in advanced cancers. Here immunoSEQ multiplex PCR was the method, and the copy in TCRdb shows in-frame clones only, minus some. This sample yields 80,000 to 100,000 clones, of which about 83% are seen a single time; roughly 0.52% belongs to the top ten. The sequencing used CD4+ or CD8+ T cells sorted from blood, collected in a trial of the OX40 agonist ivuxolimab. The receptors shown here come from an adult with an advanced solid tumor such as melanoma, head and neck, liver or kidney cancer. The conserved cysteine and the conserved F or W are not part of the CDR3 here. The D gene is left open where the match is weak.

V,D,CDR3
TRBV13,-,ASSRHQYEQY
TRBV4-2,-,ASSQEWVGVSYEQY
TRBV5-1,TRBD2,ASSPGRGLSYEQY
TRBV4-1,-,ASSQILRTGEAYEQY
TRBV2,-,ASSNPRGETQY
TRBV10-3,-,AISDTGSGQPQH
TRBV5-1,-,ASSLGNRDPGGYT
TRBV2,-,ASSERDKNQPQH
TRBV29-1,-,SVAPGTDGYEQY
TRBV5-1,TRBD1,ASSLLGTGGSGYT
TRBV5-6,-,ASSPTLGGGGYT
TRBV10-3,TRBD2,AISGGLVGGENEQF
TRBV5-4,-,ASSLVGRVGGTEAF
TRBV7-9,-,ASSLIGWGFSENTEAF
TRBV5-4,TRBD1,ASSLGTGVWGYT
TRBV9,TRBD1,ASSPHGLDRGPYGYT
TRBV25-1,TRBD1,ASMGQGANEQF
TRBV23-1,-,ASSQSGGRRSSYEQY
TRBV7-2,-,ASSPRSNTGELF
TRBV7-8,-,ASSTWTESSYEQY
TRBV5-1,-,ASSLRGLGQETQY
TRBV18,-,ASSRLEGGQETQY
TRBV2,-,ASVESPMGQPQH
TRBV4-2,-,ASSQGGSGLYNEQF
TRBV7-2,-,ASSLDVGGGLNEQF
TRBV6-1,-,ASSETFWGYDNTEAF
TRBV5-4,-,ASSPESGASTDTQY
TRBV7-3,TRBD2,ASSRSAGGGTTQY
TRBV11-2,-,ASSRQTGSYEQY
TRBV4-3,TRBD1,ASSPRAGTDYGYT
TRBV18,TRBD1,ASSPSRGLFAEAF
TRBV14,-,ASSPGWSRETQY
TRBV5-1,-,ASSPRIGRGELF
TRBV6-1,-,ASSGGKGAAKNIQY
TRBV5-1,-,ASSLLSGNEKLF
TRBV28,TRBD2,ASSLSRAGGHEQY
TRBV7-6,-,ASSLDRDRGSNTGELF
TRBV5-1,-,ASSPRADTQY
TRBV5-8,TRBD1,ASSLGQGANGYT
TRBV7-3,-,ASSPSLNTGELF
TRBV5-1,TRBD2,ASSLGDYPYNEQF
TRBV7-3,TRBD1,ASSLRAGTGAYEQY
TRBV6-5,-,ASSRLAGSGNTIY
TRBV28,TRBD2,ASSFAGGIKETQY
TRBV18,TRBD1,ASSPPSTGVQKLF
TRBV12-2,-,ASRPGAEDRKYQETQY
TRBV11-2,-,ASSFSRLNTEAF
TRBV7-9,TRBD1,ASSLGDRGIHNEQF
TRBV7-3,-,ASSLLGHSTDTQY
TRBV19,-,ASIDPGGPGTDTQY
TRBV28,TRBD2,ASSLRTDSGGASGEQY
TRBV5-1,TRBD1,ASSFEAGGDQPQH
TRBV23-1,TRBD1,ASSGAGGQETQY
TRBV18,-,ASSLDSSLGYT
TRBV29-1,-,SALTNLWGEQY
TRBV27,-,ASSSRLLSTDTQY